This TCR beta chain was documented in a study of memory CD4+ T cells and cytomegalovirus serostatus. The CDR3 is 14 residues long. The germline V gene encodes CDR1 WNHNN and CDR2 SYGVQD (reference sequence). V lost 2 bases to trimming and J lost 4 bases, with 11 bases between them. In the original workflow: After removing out-of-frame reads, approximately 2 million distinct TCRbeta sequences remained. Sequenced by immunoSEQ multiplex PCR; TCRdb stores in-frame clones only, minus some. V and J calls plus clone size are reproduced from that table; the DNA served to infer D and trimming. Of roughly 76,000 clones in the sample, roughly 78% were seen once. The sample holds a few counts of this clone. Its antigen remains unknown. Study findings and constraints: Median bootstrapped AUC for CMV status was just over 0.94 originally, 0.85 to 0.92 US-trained.

The sort gate was single viable CD3+CD4+CD8-CD45RO+ cells for memory CD4+ T cells. V is TRBV10-1 and J is TRBJ1-2, with D unresolved. The origin of this receptor is an adult in good health and CMV-seropositive. Input material: memory CD4+ T cells from blood. The CDR3: CASSEGPLLYGYTF. The DNA for the CDR3 is TGCGCCAGCAGTGAGGGACCGCTTCTCTATGGCTACACCTTC.